Given below is one T cell receptor beta chain in context. The sample belongs to a study of beta chain features in type 1 diabetes. CDR1 SGHTA and CDR2 FQGNSA come from the germline V gene. The V and J ends lost 5 bases and 2 bases, in that order; junction bases with no gene match: 9. The CDR3 loop spans 16 amino acids. CD4+ naive, central memory, regulatory and stem cell-like memory subsets were isolated by sorting on CD45RO/CCR7/CD25/CD127/CD95/CD27. Every isolated RNA sample was fully reverse transcribed, so sequencing captured expressed TCRB transcripts. The assay was immunoSEQ multiplex PCR, and TCRdb's table has in-frame clones only and misses some. Here the sample spans under 900,000 clones, 15% to 20% being singletons.

This TCR was recovered from a woman younger than 30 in good health. The chain has TRBV7-2 and TRBJ2-7, with TRBD2 matching 10 bases. Sequences were obtained from naive CD4+ T cells from blood. Written as DNA, the CDR3 is TGTGCCAGCAGCCAATACACAGCGGGAGGGCCCTACGAGCAGTACTTC. Its protein product is CASSQYTAGGPYEQYF.